This T cell receptor beta chain was sequenced during a study of cytomegalovirus exposure and HLA in healthy donors. Study as a whole: Inside one of the first data releases sat tens of millions of unique TCRs taken from HLA-typed donors. There were a few hundred genotyped donors. Of these, about 81% fell in the genetic ancestry cluster associated with self-reported Caucasian donors.

Germline V gene sequence: CDR1 GTSNPN, CDR2 SVGIG (reference sequence). V shed 2 bases and J shed 4 bases, with 8 bases lying between them. The CDR3 totals 13 residues. In the PCR, 60 Vbeta and 13 Jbeta primers were used. The assay was immunoSEQ multiplex PCR, and TCRdb's table has in-frame clones only and misses some. The table lists 150,000 to 200,000 clones, around 77% of them singletons. Overall study findings and caveats: An apparent linkage of common viral pathogens to several of the most significant clusters emerged in a later analysis.

In regard to this clone: Its antigen is unknown.

The TCR sequence derives from a man aged 40-49 years in good health and CMV-seronegative. The sample comprised PBMCs. The gene calls are TRBV30 and TRBJ1-4; a weak D match, TRBD1 (5 bases). The CDR3 region is CAWSLGVNEKLFF. Here the CDR3 DNA reads TGTGCCTGGAGTCTAGGGGTTAATGAAAAACTGTTTTTT.